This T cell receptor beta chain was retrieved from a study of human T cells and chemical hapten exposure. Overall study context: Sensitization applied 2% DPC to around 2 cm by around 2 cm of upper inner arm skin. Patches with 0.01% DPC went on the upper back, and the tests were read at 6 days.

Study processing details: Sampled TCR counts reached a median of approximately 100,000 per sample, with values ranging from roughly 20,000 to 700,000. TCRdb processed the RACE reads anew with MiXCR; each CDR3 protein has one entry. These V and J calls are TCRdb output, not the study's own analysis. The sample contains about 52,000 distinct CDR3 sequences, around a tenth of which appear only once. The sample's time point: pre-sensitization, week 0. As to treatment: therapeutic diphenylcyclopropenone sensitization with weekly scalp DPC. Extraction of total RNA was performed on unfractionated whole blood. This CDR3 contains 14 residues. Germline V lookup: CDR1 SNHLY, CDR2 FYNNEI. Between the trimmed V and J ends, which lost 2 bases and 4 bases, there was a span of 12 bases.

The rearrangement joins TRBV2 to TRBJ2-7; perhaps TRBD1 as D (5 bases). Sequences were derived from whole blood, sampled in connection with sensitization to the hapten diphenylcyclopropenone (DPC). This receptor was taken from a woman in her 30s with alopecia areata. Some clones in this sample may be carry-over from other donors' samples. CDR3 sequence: CASSEQGQGYEQYF. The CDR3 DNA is TGTGCCAGCAGTGAACAAGGGCAGGGTTACGAGCAGTACTTC.